Listed here is a single T cell receptor beta chain. This clonotype was found many times. Its antigen remains unidentified. Base-call qualities are not available, and no considerably larger clone is one nucleotide away. The sample comes from a study of prognosis after radiotherapy for stage I lung cancer (TCRdb year 2021). About the full investigation: Between early 2018 and January 2019, nineteen stage I NSCLC patients were enrolled in Nanjing, China. Of the enrolled patients, around 15 had newly diagnosed primary stage I lung tumors, while a few had oligometastatic NSCLC following surgical resection of the primary tumor. All patients were regarded as medically inoperable, because of comorbidities in over 10 patients and refusal of surgery in several patients. Ages in the cohort of approximately 13 men and a handful of women ranged from roughly 53 to 84 years, with a median of 74. Some 11 patients had adenocarcinoma and seven had squamous cell carcinoma as the tumor histology. SBRT was delivered in 3 to 5 fractions with a biologically effective dose of at least 100 Gy, and image-guided IMRT or VMAT was used for delivery. In every patient, SBRT was given without any concurrent therapy. About 20% of the 19 patients developed distant metastases after SBRT, at a median of roughly 7 months; the other 15 showed no significant progression. Peripheral blood TCR beta repertoires were profiled in stage I NSCLC patients before and after stereotactic body radiotherapy, and the repertoires were related to distant failure. For each of the approximately 19 patients, one blood sample was taken before SBRT and one after, so the study sequenced approximately 40 samples in total. Overall results and qualifications from the work: None of the reported P values were adjusted for multiple comparisons. TRBV and TRBJ usage frequencies reportedly varied with metastasis status, involving two V genes at baseline and ten or so V and two J genes after SBRT. Post-SBRT Shannon entropy and its change from baseline were lower in patients who developed distant metastases; baseline Shannon entropy was not associated with metastases. After SBRT, the count of unique TCR clones dropped from a median of approximately 10,000 beforehand to roughly 7,000 afterward (Wilcoxon paired P=0.011). Whether the expanded TCR clones were tumor-specific was not determined. Limitations of the study included a small cohort and short follow-up, and the study findings need independent validation.

A history of other malignancies or of prior chemotherapy or radiotherapy was absent in all patients, and node-negative disease was shown on CT and PET/CT in all patients. At each of the two time points, about 6 milliliters of peripheral venous blood were collected into EDTA tubes. PBMCs were isolated by Ficoll-Paque Plus density-gradient centrifugation. Right after collection, samples were kept at -80 degrees C until analysis. The CDR3 spans 15 residues, from the cysteine through the phenylalanine. The retained sequence is limited to the CDR3, 45 bases, with the frame set at the first base. Relative to germline, V is missing 6 bases and J is missing 0 bases, with 5 bases of the junction outside any gene match. According to the germline V gene, CDR1 reads MDHEN and CDR2 reads SYDVKM. Two rounds of multiplex PCR on genomic DNA were used to amplify the TCR beta CDR3 region. In the first PCR round, primers specific to each TRBV and TRBJ gene were used, and the primer sequences were filed in Chinese patent CN105087789A. The second PCR round used universal primers. The Roche High Pure PCR Template Preparation Kit was used to extract genomic DNA from frozen PBMCs. Paired-end sequencing with 151 bp reads was performed on the libraries using an Illumina HiSeq 3000. The original methods were these. Raw reads lacking the multiplex PCR primer sequences were removed with CutAdapt. High-quality paired reads were merged into contigs with PEAR. MiXCR assigned TRB V, D and J gene segments to each contig by aligning to reference sequences. CDR3 sequences were clustered by base quality and sequence similarity to remove sequencing errors. Shannon entropy, normalized by the natural log of the productive TCR sequence number, served as the measure of diversity. One minus Shannon entropy divided by the natural log of the number of unique clonotypes was used as the definition of clonality. Using the Youden index from ROC curves, the researchers picked the repertoire-metric cut-offs for progression-free survival, and all analyses were carried out in R 3.5.3. TCRdb redid the processing of the public reads, applying fastp at Q25 and MiXCR, and retained in-frame beta chains. Each entry merges the rows of one CDR3 protein and shows their most common DNA and genes. The V and J calls come from TCRdb's annotation, not from the publication. Recorded for this sample are fewer than 25,000 distinct CDR3 sequences; 40% to 45% of them occurred a single time. Of the sample, roughly a third falls within the top ten clones.

The receptor was derived from a donor at least 50 years old with non-small cell lung cancer. Sequencing was performed on PBMCs, taken before or after stereotactic body radiation therapy (not recorded which). The chain was built from TRBV28 and TRBJ1-5; 7 central bases correspond to TRBD1. The sequenced DNA: TGTGCCAGCAGGACCGGGACAGATAGCAATCAGCCCCAGCATTTT. It is translated as CASRTGTDSNQPQHF.